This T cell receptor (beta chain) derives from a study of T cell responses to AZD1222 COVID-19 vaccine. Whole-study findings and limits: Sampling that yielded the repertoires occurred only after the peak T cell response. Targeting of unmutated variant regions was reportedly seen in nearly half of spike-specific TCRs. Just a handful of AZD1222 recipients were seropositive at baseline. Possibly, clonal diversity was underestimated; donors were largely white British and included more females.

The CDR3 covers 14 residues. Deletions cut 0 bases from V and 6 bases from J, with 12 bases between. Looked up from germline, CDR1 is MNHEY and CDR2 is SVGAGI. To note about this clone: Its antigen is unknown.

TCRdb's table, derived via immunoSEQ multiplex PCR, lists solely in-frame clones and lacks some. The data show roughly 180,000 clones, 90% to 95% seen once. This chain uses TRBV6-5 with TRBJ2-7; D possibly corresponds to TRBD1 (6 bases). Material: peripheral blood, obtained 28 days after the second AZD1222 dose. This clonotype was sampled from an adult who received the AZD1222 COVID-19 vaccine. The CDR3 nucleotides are TGTGCCAGCAGTTACTCGAGGACAGTTTGCGAGCAGTACTTC. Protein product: CASSYSRTVCEQYF.